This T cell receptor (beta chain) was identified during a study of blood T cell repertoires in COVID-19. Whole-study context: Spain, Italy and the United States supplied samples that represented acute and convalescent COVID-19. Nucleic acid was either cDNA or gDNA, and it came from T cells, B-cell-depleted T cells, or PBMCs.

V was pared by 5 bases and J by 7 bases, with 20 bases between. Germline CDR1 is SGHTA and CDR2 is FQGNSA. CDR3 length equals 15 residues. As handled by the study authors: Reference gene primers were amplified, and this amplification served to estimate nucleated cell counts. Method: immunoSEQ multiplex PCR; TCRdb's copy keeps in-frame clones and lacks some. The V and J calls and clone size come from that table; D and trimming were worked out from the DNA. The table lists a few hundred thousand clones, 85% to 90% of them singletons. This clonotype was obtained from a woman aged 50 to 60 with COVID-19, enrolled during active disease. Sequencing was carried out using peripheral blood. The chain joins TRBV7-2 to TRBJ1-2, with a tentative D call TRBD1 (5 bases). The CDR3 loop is CASSPSHGWGGGYTF. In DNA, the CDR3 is TGTGCCAGCAGCCCCTCGCACGGGTGGGGGGGTGGCTACACCTTC.